The clone carrying this T cell receptor (beta chain) was picked up a small number of times. Its antigen is currently unknown. The CDR3 totals 14 residues. Germline V gene lookup returns CDR1 SEHNR and CDR2 FQNEAQ (reference sequence). V lost 4 bases to trimming and J lost 5 bases, with 14 bases between them. The data were taken from a study of blood T cells in healthy people across ages. The study, taken as a whole, reports: Across samples, TCR beta diversity tracked strongly with naive T cell percentage.

With a J-beta primer mix and a sample-barcoded 5' primer, a second PCR ran about 7 to 12 cycles. TCRdb re-called the 5' RACE reads through MiXCR, storing one row per CDR3 protein. The sample shows about 1.1 million distinct CDR3 sequences, around two fifths of them seen only once. Specimen: blood. This sequence originates from a man aged 18 to 30 in good health. The chain combines TRBV7-9 with TRBJ1-2; D is unclear. The CDR3 reads CASSSAGNWYGYTF. CDR3 DNA sequence: TGTGCCAGCAGCTCAGCGGGGAATTGGTATGGCTACACCTTC.